This T cell receptor (beta chain) was retrieved from a study of T cells in Graves' hyperthyroidism and ophthalmopathy. Amplified TCR beta CDR3 regions came from RNA transcripts. First-round RT-PCR targeting the TCR CDR3 was performed with the HTBI primer set. TCRdb reanalysed the multiplex PCR reads using MiXCR and keeps one entry per CDR3 protein. The data show some 690,000 distinct CDR3 sequences, approximately 15% seen once. This clonotype was detected many times. Reasons for excluding patients were uncontrolled infection, other autoimmune disease, pregnancy or lactation. 10 ml of fresh peripheral blood supplied the PBMCs. The sequenced material came from blood. The receptor was derived from a man aged 45-65 years with Graves' hyperthyroidism.

CDR3 nucleotide sequence: TGTGCCACCAGTGATTCGGTACAGGGGGCAGTGGCCAAAAACATTCAGTACTTC. Residues: CATSDSVQGAVAKNIQYF. The chain links TRBV24-1 to TRBJ2-4; 9 bases agree with TRBD1. V was clipped by 2 bases and J by 1 base; unmatched bases: 8. CDR3 length: 18 residues. The germline V gene has CDR1 KGHDR and CDR2 SFDVKD.